One and the same sample provided the 23 T cell receptor beta chains below, sequenced in a study of beta chain features in type 1 diabetes (dated 2018 in TCRdb). Library creation used the immunoSEQ multiplex PCR assay. The High Capacity cDNA Reverse Transcription Kit was used to reverse transcribe all of the isolated RNA, meaning that expressed TCRB transcripts were what got sequenced. As stored in TCRdb, this immuneACCESS dataset retains in-frame rearrangements with V and J assigned. A fraction of the clones does not appear; measured against another copy, unresolved V genes explain less than half of the discrepancy, and the remainder lacks a known reason. The sample table records about 900,000 clones; 17% of these occur just once. The ten largest clonotypes hold about 0.02% of the sample. Sequencing was done on a sample of naive CD4+ T cells from blood. What the cell subset or site label conveys for this sample: true naive CD4+ T cells. These receptors all come from a woman younger than 35 in good health.

This clone appeared a few times. V is TRBV4-3 and J is TRBJ2-7; D may be TRBD2 (5 bases). Trimming shortened V by 1 base and J by 0 bases, and 10 bases separated the two germline ends. The CDR3 is made up of 15 amino acids. CDR1 and CDR2 from the germline V gene are LGHNA and YSLEER. For the CDR3, the DNA is TGCGCCAGCAGCCAAGGGTGGACTGTCTCCTACGAGCAGTACTTC. Encoded protein: CASSQGWTVSYEQYF.

The chain recombines TRBV28 with TRBJ1-1; D gene ambiguous. Germline V gives CDR1 MDHEN, CDR2 SYDVKM. V lost 8 bases and J 5 bases, leaving 12 bases between the germline ends. The CDR3 consists of 12 residues. CDR3 sequence reads: CASGPGWTEAFF. DNA for the CDR3: TGTGCCAGCGGGCCAGGATGGACTGAAGCTTTCTTT.

This chain connects TRBV5-5 to TRBJ2-5; 8 bases map to TRBD2. This CDR3 spans 16 amino acids. Germline CDR1 reads SGHKS; CDR2 reads YYEKEE (reference sequence). V was clipped by 4 bases and J by 2 bases; unmatched bases: 10. CDR3 bases: TGTGCCAGCAGCCGAGGGACTAGTTCTTTGCAAGAGACCCAGTACTTC. Protein sequence: CASSRGTSSLQETQYF.

The V gene is TRBV2, the J gene TRBJ2-5; D unresolved. CDR1 is SNHLY, CDR2 FYNNEI, per germline. V was clipped by 4 bases and J by 0 bases, with 15 bases between them. This CDR3 contains 16 residues. In DNA, the CDR3 is TGTGCCAGCAGTGGCCCCGTCCTACGGAACCAAGAGACCCAGTACTTC. Translated, it gives CASSGPVLRNQETQYF.

This clone was seen only a few times. V usage is TRBV7-2 and J usage is TRBJ2-7; tentative D call: TRBD1 (5 bases). Trimming left V 5 bases short and J 1 base short, with 9 bases between. The CDR3 has 13 amino acids. Germline V gene lookup returns CDR1 SGHTA and CDR2 FQGNSA. As DNA, the CDR3 is TGTGCCAGCAGCGGGGCCGTGTCCTACGAGCAGTACTTC. This translates into CASSGAVSYEQYF.

This clone was recorded a few times. The chain combines TRBV7-3 with TRBJ1-3; maybe TRBD1 (6 bases). The CDR3 is 14 amino acids. V lost 5 bases to trimming and J lost 0 bases, with 8 bases between them. CDR1 SGHTA and CDR2 FQGTGA come from the germline V gene. The CDR3 region has the DNA TGTGCCAGCAGCGCGGACAGCTCTGGAAACACCATATATTTT. Its protein product is CASSADSSGNTIYF.

This clone was counted only a few times. The CDR3 spells CASSSAQGPGYTF. DNA for the CDR3: TGTGCCAGCAGTTCCGCCCAGGGGCCCGGCTACACCTTC. The chain carries TRBV5-6 and TRBJ1-2, with D perhaps matching TRBD1 (6 bases). Per the germline V gene, CDR1 is SGHDT and CDR2 is YYEEEE. With 5 bases removed from V and 8 bases from J, the gap between germline ends came to 16 bases. The CDR3 extends over 13 amino acids.

The rearrangement joins TRBV7-2 to TRBJ2-3; D uncertain. Deletions cut 10 bases from V and 5 bases from J, with 16 bases between. CDR1 and CDR2 (germline): SGHTA, FQGNSA. This CDR3 has 13 amino acids. The CDR3 sequence: CATKRSAGDTQYF. CDR3 in DNA: TGTGCCACCAAAAGGTCAGCTGGAGATACGCAGTATTTT.

This clone has just a few counts. The chain employs TRBV7-9 and TRBJ2-7; D is undetermined. Germline assignment: CDR1 SEHNR and CDR2 FQNEAQ (reference sequence). The CDR3 contains 17 residues. The V end lost 1 base, the J end lost 1 base, and 17 bases lay between the germline ends. CDR3 DNA: TGTGCCAGCAGCTTAGATCATAGCAGCCAACAATCCTACGAGCAGTACTTC. Protein sequence: CASSLDHSSQQSYEQYF.

This clone has more than one count but fewer than ten. This chain connects TRBV28 to TRBJ2-1, with TRBD2 matching over 7 bases. J lost 2 bases, V lost 4 bases, and 5 bases had no gene match. The germline gives CDR1 MDHEN, CDR2 SYDVKM. The CDR3 runs 15 residues. For the CDR3, the DNA is TGTGCCAGCAGTTCTAGCGGAAGGACCTACAATGAGCAGTTCTTC. This translates into CASSSSGRTYNEQFF.

In this sample, this clone turned up a few times. The chain uses TRBV7-2 and TRBJ1-5; no definite D call. The V end was cut by 9 bases, the J end by 2 bases, with 14 bases between. Germline values: CDR1 SGHTA, CDR2 FQGNSA. CDR3 length equals 14 residues. As DNA, the CDR3 is TGTGCCAGAGCGGCGGTGGTAGGCAATCAGCCCCAGCATTTT. Protein sequence: CARAAVVGNQPQHF.

The chain combines TRBV4-3 with TRBJ2-2; TRBD1 agrees at 7 bases. Per the germline V gene, CDR1 is LGHNA and CDR2 is YSLEER. There are 17 residues in the CDR3. The junction had 12 bases not matched to a gene; V was cut back by 3 bases and J by 5 bases. This chain's CDR3 is CASSHSPQGVMTGELFF. In DNA, the CDR3 is TGCGCCAGCAGCCATTCCCCTCAGGGGGTTATGACCGGGGAGCTGTTTTTT.

Remarks on this clone: Given the absence of the conserved phenylalanine or tryptophan at the CDR3 end, a read error is likely. No DNA is shown, since the ends of the CDR3 on it are uncertain; the CDR3 is the one TCRdb lists. The chain links TRBV2 to TRBJ1-5; TRBD1 reflects the table's D call only, with no check against the DNA. Germline CDR1 and CDR2: SNHLY and FYNNEI. The CDR3 is 12 amino acids in total, end residues counted. CDR3 sequence: CASSRSGLRVRI.

The chain links TRBV6-1 to TRBJ1-2; tentatively, D is TRBD1 (5 bases). CDR1 MNHNS and CDR2 SASEGT come from the germline V gene. V was shortened by 3 bases and J by 8 bases, with 13 bases between the two germline ends. CDR3 size: 13 residues. The CDR3 loop reads CASSDGRVKGYTF. The CDR3 DNA sequence: TGTGCCAGCAGTGACGGCAGGGTGAAGGGCTACACCTTC.

V and J are TRBV7-2 and TRBJ2-7; 10 nucleotides match TRBD2. CDR1 and CDR2 from the germline V gene are SGHTA and FQGNSA. After removal of 5 bases from V and 6 bases from J, the junction contained 4 bases not matched to a gene. This CDR3 region has 13 residues. The CDR3 reads CASSRTSGLEQYF. The DNA of the CDR3 is TGTGCCAGCAGCCGGACTAGCGGCCTCGAGCAGTACTTC. The whole variable domain, filled in from reference TRBV7-2 and TRBJ2-7, reads GAGVSQSPSNKVTEKGKDVELRCDPISGHTALYWYRQSLGQGLEFLIYFQGNSAPDKSGLPSDRFSAERTGGSVSTLTIQRTQQEDSAVYLCASSRTSGLEQYFGPGTRLTVT.

V and J are TRBV27 and TRBJ2-7, with a possible D match to TRBD2 (5 bases). CDR3 size: 15 residues. The germline V gene has CDR1 MNHEY and CDR2 SMNVEV (reference sequence). V was pared by 7 bases and J by 2 bases, with 18 bases between. The DNA for the CDR3 is TGTGCCAGCAAGTTGAGAGCATTGAGGGCCTACGAGCAGTACTTC. Translating it yields CASKLRALRAYEQYF.

The rearrangement uses TRBV28 and TRBJ2-7; TRBD1 or TRBD2 may be the D gene (5 bases each). In germline, CDR1 is MDHEN, CDR2 SYDVKM. Deletions cut 7 bases from V and 1 base from J, with 14 bases between. CDR3 size: 14 residues. The CDR3 DNA reads as TGTGCCAGCACTGTAACCGGGGCATCCTACGAGCAGTACTTC. Translated: CASTVTGASYEQYF.

This chain joins TRBV28 and TRBJ2-1, with TRBD1 as a possible D gene (6 bases). Germline CDR1 MDHEN, CDR2 SYDVKM. This CDR3 is built from 14 residues. Trimming cost V 6 bases and J 4 bases, with 13 bases left between them. The CDR3 DNA sequence: TGTGCCAGCAGGGACAGTGGGGATTACAATGAGCAGTTCTTC. Translated: CASRDSGDYNEQFF.

The chain carries TRBV6-5 and TRBJ1-1; the D is unclear. The CDR3 loop spans 16 amino acids. CDR1 and CDR2 (germline): MNHEY, SVGAGI. V was shortened by 4 bases and J by 0 bases, with 15 bases between the two germline ends. The DNA of the CDR3 is TGTGCCAGCAGTTCCCTAAGTCGAGGGATGAACACTGAAGCTTTCTTT. This encodes CASSSLSRGMNTEAFF.

The rearrangement links TRBV7-2 to TRBJ2-1; D is unclear. Trimming removed 5 bases from V and 9 bases from J, with 11 bases in between. Germline CDR1 is SGHTA and CDR2 is FQGNSA. This CDR3 is built from 12 residues. DNA of the CDR3: TGTGCCAGCAGCCGCACGGCGAGTGAGCAGTTCTTC. This encodes CASSRTASEQFF.

This clone was observed a handful of times. The rearrangement uses TRBV7-8 and TRBJ2-2, with 14 nucleotides matching TRBD2. V gave up 2 bases and J gave up 5 bases; unmatched junction bases: 10. Per germline, CDR1 SGHVS and CDR2 FQNEAQ. CDR3 length equals 19 residues. In DNA form, the CDR3 reads TGTGCCAGCAGCTTACGGACTAGCGGGAGGATATCGGGGACCGGGGAGCTGTTTTTT. Translating gives CASSLRTSGRISGTGELFF.

The chain employs TRBV13 and TRBJ2-6; D gene uncertain. This CDR3 spans 16 amino acids. Trimming cost V 0 bases and J 2 bases, with 8 bases left between them. Germline V gives CDR1 PRHDT, CDR2 FYEKMQ (reference sequence). The CDR3 DNA reads as TGTGCCAGCAGCTTAGGGGTAGGGCCTGGGGCCAACGTCCTGACTTTC. Its protein is CASSLGVGPGANVLTF.

This clone came up a few times. The chain uses TRBV7-2 and TRBJ2-1; 11 nucleotides match TRBD2. J gave up 1 base and V 7 bases, and 9 bases lay outside the gene matches. Per germline, CDR1 SGHTA and CDR2 FQGNSA. The CDR3 covers 17 residues. DNA of the CDR3: TGTGCCAGCAACTACGCCGGACTAGCGGGTTCCTACAATGAGCAGTTCTTC. Translation gives CASNYAGLAGSYNEQFF.